The clone carrying this T cell receptor (beta chain) was picked up many times. Germline-derived CDR1 and CDR2 are SGDLS and YYNGEE. Deletions cut 1 base from V and 1 base from J, with 5 bases between. The CDR3 loop spans 13 amino acids. This sample was taken from a study of PD-1 blockade in classical Hodgkin lymphoma. Following autologous stem cell transplantation, relapse occurred in every patient, and exposure to brentuximab vedotin varied. TCRdb's copy holds only in-frame clones and misses some; the assay was immunoSEQ multiplex PCR. The sample has around 20,000 clones; about 80% are singletons. The gene calls are TRBV9 and TRBJ1-1; D gene ambiguous. The sequence was obtained from a human donor with classical Hodgkin lymphoma. Sequences were derived from peripheral blood mononuclear cells (PBMCs), sampled before the second cycle of nivolumab. The CDR3 is CASSVKGNTEAFF. The CDR3 nucleotides are TGTGCCAGCAGCGTAAAGGGGAACACTGAAGCTTTCTTT.